A selection of T cell receptor beta chains follows, all from one sample in a study of cytomegalovirus exposure and HLA in healthy donors. Clones were read by immunoSEQ multiplex PCR, and TCRdb kept only the in-frame ones, dropping some. The sample carries about 150,000 clones, over 60% recorded once. The sequenced material came from PBMCs. Source of these receptors: a woman between 40 and 50 years old in good health and CMV-seronegative. Each CDR3 is given with its conserved first and last residue. The D gene is left open where the match is weak. Clone size, where shown, is once, few, many, or a class for clones that have expanded.

D: -
J: TRBJ2-7
V: TRBV5-6
size: -
CDR3: CASSSGQDYEQYF
DNA: TGTGCCAGCAGCTCGGGACAAGACTACGAGCAGTACTTC

D: -
J: TRBJ1-1
V: TRBV9
size: -
CDR3: CASSVSSRGNTEAFF
DNA: TGTGCCAGCAGCGTATCATCCAGGGGTAACACTGAAGCTTTCTTT

D: -
J: TRBJ2-5
V: TRBV5-1
size: -
CDR3: CASSPNTPQETQYF
DNA: TGCGCCAGCAGCCCGAACACCCCCCAAGAGACCCAGTACTTC

D: TRBD1
J: TRBJ2-7
V: TRBV10-3
size: -
CDR3: CAIRSPGGEQYF
DNA: TGTGCCATCAGATCGCCAGGGGGCGAGCAGTACTTC

D: TRBD1
J: TRBJ2-7
V: TRBV5-4
size: -
CDR3: CASSGQGRTSEQYF
DNA: TGTGCCAGCAGCGGACAGGGTAGGACAAGCGAGCAGTACTTC

D: TRBD1
J: TRBJ2-5
V: TRBV5-3
size: -
CDR3: CARSPRQGRETQYF
DNA: TGTGCCAGAAGCCCTCGACAGGGCAGAGAGACCCAGTACTTC

D: TRBD2
J: TRBJ2-5
V: TRBV6-1
size: -
CDR3: CASSGPSGYQETQYF
DNA: TGTGCCAGCAGTGGACCTAGCGGGTACCAAGAGACCCAGTACTTC

D: -
J: TRBJ1-3
V: TRBV6-5
size: -
CDR3: CASSYSKAGGNTIYF
DNA: TGTGCCAGCAGTTACTCGAAGGCAGGAGGAAACACCATATATTTT

D: -
J: TRBJ2-3
V: TRBV2
size: -
CDR3: CASSERVGEADTQYF
DNA: TGTGCCAGCAGTGAAAGGGTAGGGGAAGCAGATACGCAGTATTTT

D: TRBD2
J: TRBJ2-3
V: TRBV10-3
size: -
CDR3: CAISESKRGPGTQYF
DNA: TGTGCCATCAGTGAGTCTAAGCGGGGGCCCGGGACGCAGTATTTT

D: TRBD1
J: TRBJ1-1
V: TRBV11-3
size: -
CDR3: CASSLDLAGGTEAFF
DNA: TGTGCCAGCAGCTTAGATCTGGCAGGGGGCACTGAAGCTTTCTTT

D: TRBD1
J: TRBJ2-7
V: TRBV10-2
size: -
CDR3: CASSEPGQGYEQYF
DNA: TGCGCCAGCAGTGAGCCGGGACAGGGCTACGAGCAGTACTTC

D: TRBD1
J: TRBJ2-3
V: TRBV18
size: -
CDR3: CASSERTGTDTQYF
DNA: TGTGCCAGCTCAGAGAGGACAGGGACAGATACGCAGTATTTT

D: -
J: TRBJ2-2
V: TRBV6-4
size: -
CDR3: CASSAGDTGELFF
DNA: TGTGCCAGCAGTGCGGGAGACACCGGGGAGCTGTTTTTT

D: -
J: TRBJ2-2
V: TRBV4-2
size: -
CDR3: CASSPRSSLNTGELFF
DNA: TGTGCCAGCAGCCCCCGGAGCAGCCTGAACACCGGGGAGCTGTTTTTT

D: -
J: TRBJ1-4
V: TRBV5-4
size: -
CDR3: CASSSGVGVGSEKLFF
DNA: TGTGCCAGCAGCTCAGGGGTGGGAGTTGGGTCCGAAAAACTGTTTTTT

D: -
J: TRBJ1-1
V: TRBV6-4
size: once
CDR3: CASSFGEWTEAFF
DNA: TGTGCCAGCTCTTTCGGGGAATGGACTGAAGCTTTCTTT

D: -
J: TRBJ1-2
V: TRBV6-1
size: few
CDR3: CASKIGRGYTF
DNA: TGTGCCAGCAAGATCGGTCGTGGCTACACCTTC

D: TRBD2
J: TRBJ2-5
V: TRBV7-7
size: few
CDR3: CASSLGLAEETQYF
DNA: TGTGCTAGCAGCTTAGGGCTAGCGGAAGAGACCCAGTACTTC

D: -
J: TRBJ2-2
V: TRBV9
size: -
CDR3: CASSVDTDNTGELFF
DNA: TGTGCCAGCAGCGTAGACACAGATAACACCGGGGAGCTGTTTTTT

D: -
J: TRBJ1-1
V: TRBV6-1
size: -
CDR3: CASSYGAEAFF
DNA: TGTGCCAGCAGTTACGGGGCTGAAGCTTTCTTT

D: -
J: TRBJ2-1
V: TRBV6-1
size: -
CDR3: CASSEQSGSYNEQFF
DNA: TGTGCCAGCAGTGAACAATCCGGGTCATACAATGAGCAGTTCTTC

D: TRBD2
J: TRBJ2-5
V: TRBV6-1
size: -
CDR3: CASSRLAIGETQYF
DNA: TGTGCCAGCAGTCGACTAGCGATCGGAGAGACCCAGTACTTC

D: -
J: TRBJ2-3
V: TRBV10-1
size: few
CDR3: CASSESQGWSDTQYF
DNA: TGCGCCAGCAGTGAGTCCCAGGGTTGGTCAGATACGCAGTATTTT

D: TRBD1
J: TRBJ1-5
V: TRBV19
size: -
CDR3: CASTLNRGPENQPQHF
DNA: TGTGCCAGTACCTTAAACAGGGGCCCGGAAAATCAGCCCCAGCATTTT

D: TRBD2
J: TRBJ2-1
V: TRBV2
size: -
CDR3: CASSGTSGGSLGQFF
DNA: TGTGCCAGCAGTGGGACTAGCGGGGGATCTTTAGGGCAGTTCTTC

D: -
J: TRBJ1-2
V: TRBV18
size: -
CDR3: CASSSREGNYGYTF
DNA: TGTGCCAGCTCAAGCAGGGAGGGAAACTATGGCTACACCTTC

D: -
J: TRBJ2-1
V: TRBV29-1
size: -
CDR3: CSVEGLQGGEQFF
DNA: TGCAGCGTTGAAGGTTTACAGGGTGGGGAGCAGTTCTTC

D: -
J: TRBJ2-5
V: TRBV11-2
size: -
CDR3: CASSPLGGRETQYF
DNA: TGTGCCAGCAGCCCTCTGGGGGGACGGGAGACCCAGTACTTC

D: -
J: TRBJ2-1
V: TRBV11-3
size: -
CDR3: CASSSRFRRLANEQFF
DNA: TGTGCCAGCAGCTCTCGCTTCCGTCGTCTAGCAAATGAGCAGTTCTTC

D: TRBD2
J: TRBJ2-7
V: TRBV6-1
size: -
CDR3: CASSGLTGTSGIYEQYF
DNA: TGTGCCAGCAGTGGGCTTACCGGGACTAGCGGGATCTACGAGCAGTACTTC

D: -
J: TRBJ1-5
V: TRBV5-6
size: -
CDR3: CAGSLGGEQPQHF
DNA: TGTGCCGGCAGCTTGGGGGGGGAACAGCCCCAGCATTTT

D: TRBD2
J: TRBJ2-3
V: TRBV25-1
size: -
CDR3: CASSRPSGSADTQYF
DNA: TGTGCCAGCAGTCGGCCGAGCGGGAGTGCAGATACGCAGTATTTT

D: -
J: TRBJ2-5
V: TRBV2
size: -
CDR3: CASSARSDQYF
DNA: TGTGCCAGCAGCGCCAGAAGTGACCAGTACTTC

D: -
J: TRBJ1-5
V: TRBV4-1
size: -
CDR3: CASSQDNRQYSNQPQHF
DNA: TGCGCCAGCAGCCAAGATAACCGACAGTATAGCAATCAGCCCCAGCATTTT

D: TRBD2
J: TRBJ2-2
V: TRBV30
size: -
CDR3: CAWTGTSGAYTGELFF
DNA: TGTGCCTGGACTGGGACTAGCGGGGCTTACACCGGGGAGCTGTTTTTT

D: TRBD1
J: TRBJ1-5
V: TRBV7-9
size: -
CDR3: CASSLGVGQGGQPQHF
DNA: TGTGCCAGCAGCTTAGGGGTAGGACAGGGCGGGCAGCCCCAGCATTTT

D: -
J: TRBJ1-2
V: TRBV28
size: few
CDR3: CASSLGTGLGYTF
DNA: TGTGCCAGCAGTTTGGGAACAGGGCTGGGCTACACCTTC

D: -
J: TRBJ1-6
V: TRBV11-2
size: -
CDR3: CASSPRVDNSPLHF
DNA: TGTGCCAGCAGTCCCCGGGTTGATAATTCACCCCTCCACTTT

D: -
J: TRBJ1-5
V: TRBV6-1
size: -
CDR3: CASSTGIRQPQHF
DNA: TGTGCCAGCAGCACAGGAATTCGTCAGCCCCAGCATTTT

D: TRBD1
J: TRBJ2-5
V: TRBV10-3
size: -
CDR3: CATGDRPETQYF
DNA: TGTGCCACGGGGGACAGGCCAGAGACCCAGTACTTC